Sequencing of this T cell receptor (beta chain) was carried out in a study of T cells in Graves' hyperthyroidism and ophthalmopathy. In patients aged 18 to 65, hyperthyroidism was newly diagnosed, with duration under 2 months. The CDR3 consists of 15 residues. Trimming cost V 8 bases and J 5 bases, with 19 bases left between them. CDR1 and CDR2 from the germline V gene are MNHNS and SASEGT. Amplification targeted TCR beta CDR3 regions from RNA transcripts. HTBI primers drove first-round RT-PCR of the TCR CDR3. TCRdb used MiXCR to reprocess the multiplex PCR reads, holding one entry per CDR3 protein. The sample lists approximately 400,000 distinct CDR3 sequences, 15% occurring once.

V gene TRBV6-1 combines with J gene TRBJ1-5, with D perhaps matching TRBD1 (6 bases). Source material: blood. This sequence was found in a woman in her thirties with Graves' hyperthyroidism. CDR3 in DNA: TGTGCCAGCTGGGGGGGCGGACAATACGATCAGCCCCAGCATTTT. Protein sequence: CASWGGGQYDQPQHF.